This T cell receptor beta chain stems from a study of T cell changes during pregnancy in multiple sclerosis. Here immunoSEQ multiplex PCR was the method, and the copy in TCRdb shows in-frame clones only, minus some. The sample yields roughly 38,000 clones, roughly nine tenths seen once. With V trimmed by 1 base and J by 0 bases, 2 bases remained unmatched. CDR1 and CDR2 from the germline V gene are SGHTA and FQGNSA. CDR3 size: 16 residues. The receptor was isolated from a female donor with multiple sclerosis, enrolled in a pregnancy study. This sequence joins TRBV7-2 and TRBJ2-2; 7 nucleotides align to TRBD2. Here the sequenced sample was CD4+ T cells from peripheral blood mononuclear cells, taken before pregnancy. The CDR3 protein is CASSLEAGANTGELFF. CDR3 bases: TGTGCCAGCAGCTTAGAGGCGGGAGCGAACACCGGGGAGCTGTTTTTT. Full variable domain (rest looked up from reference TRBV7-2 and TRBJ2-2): GAGVSQSPSNKVTEKGKDVELRCDPISGHTALYWYRQSLGQGLEFLIYFQGNSAPDKSGLPSDRFSAERTGGSVSTLTIQRTQQEDSAVYLCASSLEAGANTGELFFGEGSRLTVL.